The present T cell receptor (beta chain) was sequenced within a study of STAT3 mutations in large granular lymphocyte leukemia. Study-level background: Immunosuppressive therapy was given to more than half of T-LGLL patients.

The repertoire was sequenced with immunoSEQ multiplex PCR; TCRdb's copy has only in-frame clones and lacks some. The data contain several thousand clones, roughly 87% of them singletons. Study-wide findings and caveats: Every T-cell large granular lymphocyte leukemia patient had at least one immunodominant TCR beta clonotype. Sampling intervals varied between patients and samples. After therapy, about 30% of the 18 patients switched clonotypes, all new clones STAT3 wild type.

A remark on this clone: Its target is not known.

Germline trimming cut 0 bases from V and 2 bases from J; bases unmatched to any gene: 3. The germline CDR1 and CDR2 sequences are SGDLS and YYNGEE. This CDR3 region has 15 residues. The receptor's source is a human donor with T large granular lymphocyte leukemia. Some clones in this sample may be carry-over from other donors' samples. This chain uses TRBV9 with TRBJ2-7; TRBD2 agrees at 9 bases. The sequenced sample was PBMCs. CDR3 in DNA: TGTGCCAGCAGCGTAGGACCTAGCGGGGCCTACGAGCAGTACTTC. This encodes CASSVGPSGAYEQYF. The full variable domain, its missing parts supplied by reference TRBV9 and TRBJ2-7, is DSGVTQTPKHLITATGQRVTLRCSPRSGDLSVYWYQQSLDQGLQFLIQYYNGEERAKGNILERFSAQQFPDLHSELNLSSLELGDSALYFCASSVGPSGAYEQYFGPGTRLTVT.